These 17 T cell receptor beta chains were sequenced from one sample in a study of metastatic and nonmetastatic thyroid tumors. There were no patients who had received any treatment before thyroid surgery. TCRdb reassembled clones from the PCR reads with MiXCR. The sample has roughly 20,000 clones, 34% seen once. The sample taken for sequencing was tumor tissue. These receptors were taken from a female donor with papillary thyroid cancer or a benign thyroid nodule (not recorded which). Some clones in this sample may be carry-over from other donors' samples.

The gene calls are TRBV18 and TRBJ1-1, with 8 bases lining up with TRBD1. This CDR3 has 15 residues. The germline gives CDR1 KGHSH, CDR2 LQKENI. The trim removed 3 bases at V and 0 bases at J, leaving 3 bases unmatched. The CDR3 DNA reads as TGTGCCAGCTCACCCTACAGGGGGTTGAACACTGAAGCTTTCTTT. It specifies CASSPYRGLNTEAFF.

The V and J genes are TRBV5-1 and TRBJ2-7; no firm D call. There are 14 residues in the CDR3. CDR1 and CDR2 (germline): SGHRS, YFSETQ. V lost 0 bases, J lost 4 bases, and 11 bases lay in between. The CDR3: CASSLASQAYEQYF. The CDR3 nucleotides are TGCGCCAGCAGCTTGGCTTCCCAGGCATACGAGCAGTACTTC.

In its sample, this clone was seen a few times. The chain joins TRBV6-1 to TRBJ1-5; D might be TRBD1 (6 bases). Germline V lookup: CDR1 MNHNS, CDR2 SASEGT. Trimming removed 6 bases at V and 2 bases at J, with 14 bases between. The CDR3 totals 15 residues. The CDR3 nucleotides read TGTGCCAGCAGAGAGCCAGGGGCCGGCAATCAGCCCCAGCATTTT. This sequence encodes CASREPGAGNQPQHF.

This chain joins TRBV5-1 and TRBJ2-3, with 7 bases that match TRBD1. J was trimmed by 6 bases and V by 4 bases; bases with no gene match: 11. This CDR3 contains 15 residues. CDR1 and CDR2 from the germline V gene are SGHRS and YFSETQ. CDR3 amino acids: CASSKGQQGVDTQYF. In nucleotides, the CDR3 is TGCGCCAGCAGCAAGGGACAGCAGGGAGTGGATACGCAGTATTTT.

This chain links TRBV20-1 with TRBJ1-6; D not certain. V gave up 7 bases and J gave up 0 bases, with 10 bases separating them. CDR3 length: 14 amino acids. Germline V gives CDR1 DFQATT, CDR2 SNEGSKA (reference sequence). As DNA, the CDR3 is TGCAGTGTTCGGCAGAGCTCCTATAATTCACCCCTCCACTTT. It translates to CSVRQSSYNSPLHF.

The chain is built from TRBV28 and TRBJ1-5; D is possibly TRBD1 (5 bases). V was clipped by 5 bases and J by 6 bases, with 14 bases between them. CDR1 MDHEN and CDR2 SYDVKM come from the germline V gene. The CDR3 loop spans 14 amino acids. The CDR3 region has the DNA TGTGCCAGCAGTAGATCCCAGGGTGGTCAGCCCCAGCATTTT. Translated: CASSRSQGGQPQHF.

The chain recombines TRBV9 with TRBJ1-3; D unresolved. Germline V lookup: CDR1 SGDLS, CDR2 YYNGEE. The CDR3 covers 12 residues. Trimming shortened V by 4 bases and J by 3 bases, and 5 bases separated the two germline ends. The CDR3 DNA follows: TGTGCCAGCAGCTGGTTTGGAAACACCATATATTTT. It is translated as CASSWFGNTIYF.

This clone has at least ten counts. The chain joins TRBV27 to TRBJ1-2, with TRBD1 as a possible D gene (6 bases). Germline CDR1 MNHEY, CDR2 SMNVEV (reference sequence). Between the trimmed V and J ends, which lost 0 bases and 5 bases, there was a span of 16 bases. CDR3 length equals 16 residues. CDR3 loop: CASSLSGQIPAYGYTF. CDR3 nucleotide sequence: TGTGCCAGCAGTTTATCAGGACAGATTCCCGCTTATGGCTACACCTTC.

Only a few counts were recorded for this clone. CDR3 DNA: TGTGCCAGCAGTTTAGGGACAGCGGATGAAAAACTGTTTTTT. It encodes CASSLGTADEKLFF. The genes are TRBV12-3 or TRBV12-4 and TRBJ1-4; tentative D call: TRBD1 (6 bases). The CDR3 contains 14 residues. The V end lost 1 base, the J end lost 6 bases, and 9 bases lay between the germline ends.

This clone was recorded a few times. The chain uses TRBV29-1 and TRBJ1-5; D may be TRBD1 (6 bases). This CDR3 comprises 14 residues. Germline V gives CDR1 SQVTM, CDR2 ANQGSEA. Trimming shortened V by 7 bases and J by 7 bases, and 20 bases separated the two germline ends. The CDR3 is CSAGIGGAGQPQHF. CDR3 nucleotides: TGCAGCGCCGGTATAGGGGGGGCGGGGCAGCCCCAGCATTTT.

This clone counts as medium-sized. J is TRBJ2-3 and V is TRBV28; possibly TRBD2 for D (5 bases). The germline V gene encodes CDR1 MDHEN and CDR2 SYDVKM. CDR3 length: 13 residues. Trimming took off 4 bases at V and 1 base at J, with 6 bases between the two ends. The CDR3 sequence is CASSWTGTDTQYF. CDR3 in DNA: TGTGCCAGCAGTTGGACTGGCACAGATACGCAGTATTTT.

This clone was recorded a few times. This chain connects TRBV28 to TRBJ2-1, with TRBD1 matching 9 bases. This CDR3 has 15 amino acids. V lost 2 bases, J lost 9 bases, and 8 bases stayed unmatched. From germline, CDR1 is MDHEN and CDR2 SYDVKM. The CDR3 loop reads CASSLPGQGSGEQFF. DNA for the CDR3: TGTGCCAGCAGTTTACCGGGACAGGGTAGTGGTGAGCAGTTCTTC.

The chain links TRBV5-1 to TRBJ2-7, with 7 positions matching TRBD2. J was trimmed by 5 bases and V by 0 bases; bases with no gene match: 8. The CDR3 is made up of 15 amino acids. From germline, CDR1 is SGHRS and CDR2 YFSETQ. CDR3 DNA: TGCGCCAGCAGCTTGGGTGCTAGCGGTATGGACGAGCAGTACTTC. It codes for CASSLGASGMDEQYF.

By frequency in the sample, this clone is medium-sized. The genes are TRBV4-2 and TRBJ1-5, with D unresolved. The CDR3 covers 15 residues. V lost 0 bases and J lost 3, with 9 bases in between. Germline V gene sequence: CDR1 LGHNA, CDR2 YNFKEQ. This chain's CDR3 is CASSQDGQTNQPQHF. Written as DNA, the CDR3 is TGTGCCAGCAGCCAAGATGGTCAGACCAATCAGCCCCAGCATTTT.

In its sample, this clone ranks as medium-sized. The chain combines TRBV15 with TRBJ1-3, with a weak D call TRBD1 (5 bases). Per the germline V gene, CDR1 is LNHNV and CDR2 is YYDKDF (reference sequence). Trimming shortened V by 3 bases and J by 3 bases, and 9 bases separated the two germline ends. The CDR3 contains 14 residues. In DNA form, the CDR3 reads TGTGCCACCAGCAGGAGGACAATTGGAAACACCATATATTTT. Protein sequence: CATSRRTIGNTIYF.

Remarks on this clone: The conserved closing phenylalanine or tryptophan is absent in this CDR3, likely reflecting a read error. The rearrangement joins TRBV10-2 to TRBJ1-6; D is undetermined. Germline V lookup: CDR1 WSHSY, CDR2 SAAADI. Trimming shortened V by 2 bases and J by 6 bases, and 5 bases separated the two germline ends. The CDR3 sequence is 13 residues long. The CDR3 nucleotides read TGCGCCAGCAGTGAGCTCCTTAATTCACCCCTCCACTGT. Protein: CASSELLNSPLHC.

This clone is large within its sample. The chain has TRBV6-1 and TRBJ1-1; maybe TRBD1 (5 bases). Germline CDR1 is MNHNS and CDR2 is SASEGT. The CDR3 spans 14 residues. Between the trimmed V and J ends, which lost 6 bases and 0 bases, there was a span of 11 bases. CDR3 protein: CASSQKGLNTEAFF. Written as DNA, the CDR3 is TGTGCCAGCAGCCAGAAGGGGTTGAACACTGAAGCTTTCTTT.